The next 17 T cell receptor beta chains were all read from a single sample in a study of blood T cell repertoires in COVID-19. Repertoires were generated with immunoSEQ multiplex PCR, while TCRdb's copy carries only in-frame clones and drops some. This sample carries some 330,000 clones, over 75% of them seen once, and the ten largest clones take about 4%. The sample taken for sequencing was PBMCs or T cells enriched from blood (not recorded which). The receptors shown here come from a man under 40 who had recovered from COVID-19.

With respect to this clone: This may be a read error, as it is one base from a much larger clone. The sample contains more than one DNA sequence encoding this CDR3. This chain joins TRBV6-1 and TRBJ1-4, with 8 positions matching TRBD1. CDR1 and CDR2 (germline): MNHNS, SASEGT. The length of the CDR3 is 14 residues. After removal of 1 base from V and 7 bases from J, the junction contained 2 bases not matched to a gene. CDR3 residues: CASSEGQGFEKLFF. CDR3 bases: TGTGCCAGCAGTGAAGGACAGGGGTTTGAAAAACTGTTTTTT.

Only one count was recorded for this clone. The chain employs TRBV12-3 or TRBV12-4 and TRBJ2-5; 8 bases align to TRBD1. V lost 7 bases, J lost 4 bases, and 2 bases stayed unmatched. The CDR3 sequence is 12 residues long. Here the CDR3 DNA reads TGTGCCAGCAAAGGACAGGGAGAGACCCAGTACTTC. Translated: CASKGQGETQYF.

Note on this clone: The identical CDR3 is also encoded by other nucleotide sequences in the sample. This chain uses TRBV18 with TRBJ1-1, with 7 bases that match TRBD1. The CDR3 has 14 residues. Germline CDR1 is KGHSH and CDR2 is LQKENI. The V gene end was trimmed by 3 bases and the J gene end by 1 base; junction bases not matched to a gene: 2. This CDR3 reads CASSPGTANTEAFF. In DNA, the CDR3 is TGTGCCAGCTCACCTGGGACAGCGAACACTGAAGCTTTCTTT.

The rearrangement uses TRBV11-2 and TRBJ2-1, with D perhaps TRBD1 (5 bases). V lost 0 bases and J 2 bases, leaving 11 bases between the germline ends. This CDR3 comprises 16 residues. The germline V gene encodes CDR1 SGHAT and CDR2 FQNNGV. The chain's CDR3 is CASSLERVGAYNEQFF. In nucleotides, the CDR3 is TGTGCCAGCAGCTTAGAACGTGTAGGGGCCTACAATGAGCAGTTCTTC.

This clone was seen only once. The rearrangement links TRBV10-2 to TRBJ2-7, with D hard to call. In germline, CDR1 is WSHSY, CDR2 SAAADI. V lost 6 bases to trimming and J lost 0 bases, with 9 bases between them. The CDR3 covers 13 residues. The CDR3 region is CASSLASSYEQYF. CDR3 in DNA: TGCGCCAGCAGCCTCGCTAGCTCCTACGAGCAGTACTTC.

This clone was seen only once. J is TRBJ1-4 and V is TRBV7-9, with TRBD1 identical over 8 bases. V gave up 2 bases and J gave up 7 bases; unmatched junction bases: 6. Germline V lookup: CDR1 SEHNR, CDR2 FQNEAQ (reference sequence). The CDR3 is 15 residues long. The CDR3, as DNA: TGTGCCAGCAGCTTACAGGGGGCGCGGGGTGAAAAACTGTTTTTT. It encodes CASSLQGARGEKLFF.

CDR3 loop: CASSLARGAQETQYF. The CDR3, as DNA: TGTGCCAGCAGCTTGGCAAGGGGCGCCCAAGAGACCCAGTACTTC. The rearrangement links TRBV5-6 to TRBJ2-5, with D perhaps matching TRBD1 (5 bases). The germline V gene encodes CDR1 SGHDT and CDR2 YYEEEE. The germline V and J ends were trimmed by 0 bases and 1 base, with 10 bases remaining between them. The CDR3 sequence is 15 residues long.

In DNA form, the CDR3 reads TGTGCCAGCAGCTTAGATTTTCTAGCGGGAGTAAGACCCACAGATACGCAGTATTTT. Its protein is CASSLDFLAGVRPTDTQYF. V is TRBV11-2 and J is TRBJ2-3, with 10 bases fitting TRBD2. J lost 2 bases, V lost 0 bases, and 11 bases had no gene match. CDR3 size: 19 residues. Germline V lookup: CDR1 SGHAT, CDR2 FQNNGV.

V gene TRBV3-1 (or the pseudogene TRBV3-2) combines with J gene TRBJ2-7, with 8 bases fitting TRBD2. The length of the CDR3 is 14 residues. The germline CDR1 and CDR2 sequences are LGHDT and YNNKEL (reference sequence). V lost 6 bases to trimming and J lost 4 bases; unmatched junction nucleotides: 8. CDR3 region: CASRESGGDYEQYF. As DNA, the CDR3 is TGTGCCAGCAGGGAGAGCGGGGGTGATTACGAGCAGTACTTC.

This chain connects TRBV5-1 to TRBJ1-1; unclear D gene. Between the trimmed V and J ends, which lost 0 bases and 1 base, there was a span of 7 bases. The CDR3 consists of 14 residues. Germline V gene sequence: CDR1 SGHRS, CDR2 YFSETQ. The CDR3 DNA reads TGCGCCAGCAGCTTGGGTGAACAGAACACTGAAGCTTTCTTT. It encodes CASSLGEQNTEAFF.

The chain links TRBV3-1 (or the pseudogene TRBV3-2) to TRBJ1-1, with 9 bases matching TRBD1. CDR1 LGHDT and CDR2 YNNKEL come from the germline V gene (reference sequence). Trimming removed 2 bases from V and 1 base from J; junction bases left unmatched: 5. The CDR3 has 16 residues. The CDR3 protein is CASSQTGTGPNTEAFF. The CDR3 DNA sequence: TGTGCCAGCAGCCAAACCGGGACAGGGCCGAACACTGAAGCTTTCTTT.

V usage is TRBV4-1 and J usage is TRBJ1-2; 7 bases are a match to TRBD1. This CDR3 spans 13 amino acids. The V and J ends lost 2 bases and 7 bases, in that order; junction bases with no gene match: 4. CDR1 MGHRA and CDR2 YSYEKL come from the germline V gene. The CDR3 reads CASSQRQGGGYTF. The CDR3, as DNA: TGCGCCAGCAGCCAAAGGCAGGGGGGTGGCTACACCTTC.

The CDR3 region has the DNA TGCGCCAGCAGCTGGAGTACGGGTGACTATGGCTACACCTTC. Encoded protein: CASSWSTGDYGYTF. This chain links TRBV5-1 with TRBJ1-2; D is undetermined. Trimming pared 3 bases from V and 3 bases from J, leaving 12 bases between. Looked up from germline, CDR1 is SGHRS and CDR2 is YFSETQ. The length of the CDR3 is 14 residues.

The rearrangement uses TRBV3-1 (or the pseudogene TRBV3-2) and TRBJ2-7; TRBD2 agrees at 11 bases. The germline CDR1 and CDR2 sequences are LGHDT and YNNKEL (reference sequence). The CDR3 consists of 15 residues. The V and J ends lost 4 bases and 2 bases, in that order; junction bases with no gene match: 4. The CDR3 coding sequence is TGTGCCAGCAGCCTTGGACTAGCGGGTACCTACGAGCAGTACTTC. This codes for CASSLGLAGTYEQYF.

The J gene is TRBJ2-7, the V gene TRBV11-2; 8 bases align to TRBD1. The J segment lost 3 bases and the V segment lost 2 bases, leaving 6 bases of the junction unmatched. Germline CDR1 is SGHAT and CDR2 is FQNNGV. The CDR3 spans 15 residues. CDR3 DNA: TGTGCCAGCAGCTTAAGCAGGGGGCTTGGCTACGAGCAGTACTTC. It encodes CASSLSRGLGYEQYF.

This sequence joins TRBV5-1 and TRBJ1-2; D remains unclear. With 4 bases removed from V and 7 bases from J, the gap between germline ends came to 14 bases. The CDR3 totals 13 residues. Germline-derived CDR1 and CDR2 are SGHRS and YFSETQ. The chain's CDR3 is CASSPLGVGGYTF. DNA of the CDR3: TGCGCCAGCAGCCCCCTCGGGGTAGGTGGCTACACCTTC.

V gene TRBV11-2 combines with J gene TRBJ2-7, with 8 bases that match TRBD1. The CDR3 has 14 amino acids. Germline V lookup: CDR1 SGHAT, CDR2 FQNNGV. Germline trimming cut 0 bases from V and 2 bases from J; bases unmatched to any gene: 0. CDR3 region: CASSLETGAYEQYF. Written as DNA, the CDR3 is TGTGCCAGCAGCTTAGAGACAGGGGCCTACGAGCAGTACTTC. The full variable domain, with the rest looked up from reference TRBV11-2 and TRBJ2-7, is EAGVAQSPRYKIIEKRQSVAFWCNPISGHATLYWYQQILGQGPKLLIQFQNNGVVDDSQLPKDRFSAERLKGVDSTLKIQPAKLEDSAVYLCASSLETGAYEQYFGPGTRLTVT.